This T cell receptor (beta chain) was recovered during a study of OX40 agonist ivuxolimab in advanced cancers. Study observations and caveats: On average, CD8+ T cells had more expanded clones than CD4+.

About this clone itself: Antigen unknown.

Some clones are missing from TCRdb's copy, which holds only in-frame ones; the method was immunoSEQ multiplex PCR. The sample yields approximately 22,000 clones, about 86% seen once. Germline CDR1 reads SGHTS; CDR2 reads YDEGEE. With 4 bases clipped from V and 1 base from J, the junction kept 7 bases outside the gene matches. This CDR3 contains 15 residues. This specimen consisted of CD4+ or CD8+ T cells sorted from blood, obtained in a trial of the OX40 agonist ivuxolimab. The genes are TRBV5-8 and TRBJ2-7; 8 bases map to TRBD1. The source is an adult with an advanced solid tumor such as melanoma, head and neck, liver or kidney cancer. CDR3 loop: CASSREGQGSYEQYF. The CDR3 nucleotides are TGTGCCAGCAGCCGCGAAGGACAGGGTTCCTACGAGCAGTACTTC. The full variable domain, with the rest looked up from reference TRBV5-8 and TRBJ2-7, is EAGVTQSPTHLIKTRGQQATLRCSPISGHTSVYWYQQALGLGLQFLLWYDEGEERNRGNFPPRFSGRQFPNYSSELNVNALELEDSALYLCASSREGQGSYEQYFGPGTRLTVT.